This T cell receptor beta chain was obtained from a study of liver allograft versus peripheral blood T cells. Overall study: Peripheral blood of the recipients supplied T cell receptor repertoires that were compared with those in transplanted livers.

Overall study findings and caveats: Reported data describe T cell receptor repertoires within liver allografts as differing from those in peripheral blood.

V dropped 6 bases and J dropped 5 bases, with 15 bases sitting between them. This CDR3 has 14 residues. CDR1 and CDR2 (germline): KGHDR, SFDVKD. TCRdb reanalysed the reads using MiXCR and keeps one entry per CDR3 protein. The data contain about 10,000 distinct CDR3 sequences, over 15% of them singletons. This clonotype is labeled medium-sized. What it binds is unknown. This receptor was taken from a human patient who had a liver transplant. Some of these T cells may belong to the graft donor. This chain joins TRBV24-1 and TRBJ2-5; a weak D match, TRBD2 (7 bases). CDR3 bases: TGTGCCACCAGTAACGGGGGGCGCAGGGAGACCCAGTACTTC. It is translated as CATSNGGRRETQYF.